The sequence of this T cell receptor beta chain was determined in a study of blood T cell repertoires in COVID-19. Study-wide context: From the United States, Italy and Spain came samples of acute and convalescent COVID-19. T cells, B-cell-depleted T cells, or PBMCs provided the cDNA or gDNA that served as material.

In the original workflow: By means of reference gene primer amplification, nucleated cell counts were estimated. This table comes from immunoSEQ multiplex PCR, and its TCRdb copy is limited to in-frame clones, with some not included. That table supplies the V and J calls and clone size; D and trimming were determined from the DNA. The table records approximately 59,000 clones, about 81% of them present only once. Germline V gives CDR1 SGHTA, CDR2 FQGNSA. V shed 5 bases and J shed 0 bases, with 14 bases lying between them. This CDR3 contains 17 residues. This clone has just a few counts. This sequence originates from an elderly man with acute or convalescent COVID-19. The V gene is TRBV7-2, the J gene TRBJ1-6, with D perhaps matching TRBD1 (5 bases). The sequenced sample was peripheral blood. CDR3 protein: CASSRDSISSYNSPLHF. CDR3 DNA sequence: TGTGCCAGCAGCCGGGACTCAATAAGCTCCTATAATTCACCCCTCCACTTT.